This T cell receptor (beta chain) comes out of a study of cytomegalovirus exposure and HLA in healthy donors. This clone was counted between two and nine times. Its antigen is not identified. Trimming took 5 bases from V and 9 from J, leaving 10 bases between them. The germline V gene encodes CDR1 MNHEY and CDR2 SMNVEV (reference sequence). The CDR3 has 11 residues. Study-level results: According to a subsequent analysis, TCR clusters identified in the first cohort showed a tendency to co-occur across the approximately 110 validation repertoires. Cytomegalovirus status was reportedly diagnosed by the classifier with high sensitivity and specificity. The listing of roughly 160 TCR beta chains classed them as cytomegalovirus-associated.

This table comes from immunoSEQ multiplex PCR, and its TCRdb copy is limited to in-frame clones, with some not included. The repertoire has fewer than 250,000 clones, more than 75% of them found once; the top ten carry 1.5% to 2%. The sequence was obtained from a woman aged 18 to 35 in good health and CMV-seropositive. The rearrangement uses TRBV27 and TRBJ1-1; D not certain. Sample: PBMCs. DNA for the CDR3: TGTGCCAGCAGTCTGCGTGGGCAAGCTTTCTTT. It codes for CASSLRGQAFF.